The 2 T cell receptor beta chains in this list originate from one sample, sequenced in a study of cytomegalovirus exposure and HLA in healthy donors. The PCR ran on 60 Vbeta and 13 Jbeta primers. Some clones are missing from TCRdb's copy, which holds only in-frame ones; the method was immunoSEQ multiplex PCR. The repertoire holds 65,000 to 95,000 clones, with roughly 82% as singletons. Material for sequencing was PBMCs. These receptors originate from a man in his sixties or seventies in good health and CMV-seronegative.

V gene TRBV19 combines with J gene TRBJ2-5; TRBD2 matches at 9 bases. The DNA end is more similar to TRBJ2-7, so the J call may be wrong. Germline V gene data show CDR1 as LNHDA and CDR2 as SQIVND (reference sequence). The CDR3 is 17 residues long. The CDR3 loop is CASSIRHVASGMHEQYF. CDR3 DNA: TGTGCCAGTAGTATCCGCCATGTGGCTAGCGGGATGCACGAGCAGTACTTC.

The CDR3 DNA follows: TGTGCCAGTAGATGGGGGGGCGAAGACAATGAGCAGTTCTTC. Translating gives CASRWGGEDNEQFF. The J gene is TRBJ2-1, the V gene TRBV19; D might be TRBD2 (7 bases). CDR1 and CDR2 (germline): LNHDA, SQIVND (reference sequence). Trimming left V 6 bases short and J 5 bases short, with 14 bases between. The CDR3 covers 14 residues.